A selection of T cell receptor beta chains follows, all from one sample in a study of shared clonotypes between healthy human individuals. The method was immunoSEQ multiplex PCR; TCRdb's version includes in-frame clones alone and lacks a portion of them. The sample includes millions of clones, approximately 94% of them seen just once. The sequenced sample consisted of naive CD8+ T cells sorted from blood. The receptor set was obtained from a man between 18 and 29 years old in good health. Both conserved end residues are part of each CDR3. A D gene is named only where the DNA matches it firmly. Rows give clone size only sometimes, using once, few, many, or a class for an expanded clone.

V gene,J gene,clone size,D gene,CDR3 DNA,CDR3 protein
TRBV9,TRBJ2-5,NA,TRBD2,TGTGCCAGCAGCCCCCGGACTAGCGGACTCCAAGAGACCCAGTACTTC,CASSPRTSGLQETQYF
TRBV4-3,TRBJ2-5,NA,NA,TGCGCCAGCAGCCAAGATTTCGCGGGCGTAGAGACCCAGTACTTC,CASSQDFAGVETQYF
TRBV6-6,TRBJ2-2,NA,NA,TGTGCCAGCAGTTATGGAGCGAACACCGGGGAGCTGTTTTTT,CASSYGANTGELFF
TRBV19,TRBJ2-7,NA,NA,TGTGCCAGTAAGGAGGGGGGGAGGGACGAGCAGTACTTC,CASKEGGRDEQYF
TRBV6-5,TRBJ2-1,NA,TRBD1,TGTGCCAGCACTTACGCCGGGACAGGGGTGCTATTTGAGCAGTTCTTC,CASTYAGTGVLFEQFF
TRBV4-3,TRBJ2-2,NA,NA,TGCGCCAGCAGCCAAGGGCTTAACACCGGGGAGCTGTTTTTT,CASSQGLNTGELFF
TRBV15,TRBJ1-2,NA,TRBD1,TGTGCCACCAGCGGGACGGACAGGGCTTATGGCTACACCTTC,CATSGTDRAYGYTF
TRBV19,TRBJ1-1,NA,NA,TGTGCCAGTAGTATAGGGAAGGCTTGGGTCGGGAACACTGAAGCTTTCTTT,CASSIGKAWVGNTEAFF
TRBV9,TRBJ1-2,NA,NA,TGTGCCAGCACCTTGTCAGGGGAAGGGGGCTACACCTTC,CASTLSGEGGYTF
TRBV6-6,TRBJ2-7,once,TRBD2,TGTGCCAGCAAAAGCGGGAGGGCGGGGTACTTC,CASKSGRAGYF
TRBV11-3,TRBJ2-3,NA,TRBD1,TGTGCCAGCAGCACCCGGACAGGGGCGAGCACAGATACGCAGTATTTT,CASSTRTGASTDTQYF
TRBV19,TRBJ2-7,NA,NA,TGTGCCAGTAGTGACGGGACTCTAGGGGCCCACGAGCAGTACTTC,CASSDGTLGAHEQYF
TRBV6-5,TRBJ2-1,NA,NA,TGTGCCAGCAGTCCCTCTGGGGACATCTACAATGAGCAGTTCTTC,CASSPSGDIYNEQFF
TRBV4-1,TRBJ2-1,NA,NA,TGCGCCAGCAGCCAAGCCGCGTCCGGGTACGGGGACAATGAGCAGTTCTTC,CASSQAASGYGDNEQFF
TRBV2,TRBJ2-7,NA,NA,TGTGCCAGCAGTGAGATCTACGAGCAGTACTTC,CASSEIYEQYF
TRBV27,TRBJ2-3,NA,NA,TGTGCCAGCAGTTTAATTGGGGACACAGATACGCAGTATTTT,CASSLIGDTDTQYF
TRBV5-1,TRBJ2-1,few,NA,TGCGCCAGCAGCTCTTCCCCTGGGAATGAGCAGTTCTTC,CASSSSPGNEQFF
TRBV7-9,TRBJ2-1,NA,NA,TGTGCCATCCCCTCTTTTGGCAATGAGCAGTTCTTC,CAIPSFGNEQFF
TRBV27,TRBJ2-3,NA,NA,TGTGCCAGCAGTTTGGCGGGGCCTAGCACAGATACGCAGTATTTT,CASSLAGPSTDTQYF
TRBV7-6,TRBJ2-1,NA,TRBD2,TGTGCCAGCAGCGAGACTAGCGGCTCCTACAATGAGCAGTTCTTC,CASSETSGSYNEQFF
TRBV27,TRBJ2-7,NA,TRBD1,TGTGCCAGCAGTTCCGGACAGGGATCCTACGAGCAGTACTTC,CASSSGQGSYEQYF
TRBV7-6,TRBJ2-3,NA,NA,TGTGCCAGCAGCTTAGGTCGGTCCGGCGTGGTGTCTACAGATACGCAGTATTTT,CASSLGRSGVVSTDTQYF
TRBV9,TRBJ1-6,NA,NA,TGTGCCAGCAGCCAGTATGGGGAAGGGGGTTCACCCCTCCACTTT,CASSQYGEGGSPLHF
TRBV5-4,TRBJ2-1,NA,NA,TGTGCCAGCAGCTTGGCCGACTACAATGAGCAGTTCTTC,CASSLADYNEQFF
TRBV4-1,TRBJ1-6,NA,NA,TGCGCCAGCAGCCCTAAGACTCTCTCCTATAATTCACCCCTCCACTTT,CASSPKTLSYNSPLHF
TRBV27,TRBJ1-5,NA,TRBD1,TGTGCCAGCAGCCCGGGACAGGGGGCGGGGCAGCCCCAGCATTTT,CASSPGQGAGQPQHF